Reported below is one T cell receptor beta chain. Its antigen remains unidentified. The data belong to a study of CD4 T cells in relation to SARS-CoV-2 and coronaviruses. TCRdb's copy holds only in-frame clones and misses some; the assay was immunoSEQ multiplex PCR. Of about 18,000 clones detected, approximately 80% appear once; the ten largest clones hold about 10%. Before the COVID-19 pandemic, during about 2011-2019, CD4+ T cells were taken from unexposed donors. CD4+ T cells were isolated from the cells after less than 13 days of culture. The CDR3 consists of 11 residues. Trimming took off 3 bases at V and 4 bases at J, with 4 bases between the two ends. The V gene's germline CDR1 is LNHDA and CDR2 SQIVND (reference sequence).

The clonotype comes from a human donor in good health. The V call is TRBV19, the J call TRBJ2-7; D uncertain. Sequencing was carried out using CD4+ T cells from PBMCs, cultured in vitro. The CDR3: CASSIGYEQYF. The CDR3 DNA sequence: TGTGCCAGTAGTATTGGGTACGAGCAGTACTTC. Drawing the rest from reference TRBV19 and TRBJ2-7, the complete variable domain is DGGITQSPKYLFRKEGQNVTLSCEQNLNHDAMYWYRQDPGQGLRLIYYSQIVNDFQKGDIAEGYSVSREKKESFPLTVTSAQKNPTAFYLCASSIGYEQYFGPGTRLTVT.